The 31 T cell receptor beta chains below all came from one sample that was sequenced in a study of T cell changes during pregnancy in multiple sclerosis. Here immunoSEQ multiplex PCR was the method, and the copy in TCRdb shows in-frame clones only, minus some. The sample yields under 50,000 clones, 92% seen once. Sample: CD8+ T cells from peripheral blood mononuclear cells, taken before pregnancy. Receptors originate from a female donor with multiple sclerosis, enrolled in a pregnancy study.

The chain recombines TRBV7-9 with TRBJ2-7; 8 bases are shared with TRBD2. J lost 6 bases, V lost 3 bases, and 10 bases had no gene match. CDR1 and CDR2 (germline): SEHNR, FQNEAQ (reference sequence). This CDR3 is 15 amino acids long. This CDR3 reads CASSFSELAECEQYF. The DNA of the CDR3 is TGTGCCAGCAGCTTTTCCGAACTAGCGGAGTGCGAGCAGTACTTC.

The J gene is TRBJ2-3, the V gene TRBV9, with D possibly matching TRBD2 (7 bases). Per germline, CDR1 SGDLS and CDR2 YYNGEE. This CDR3 has 16 amino acids. Trimming removed 0 bases at V and 4 bases at J, with 15 bases between. The CDR3 DNA is TGTGCCAGCAGCGTAGAAGGGGGGGGTGGTGCAGATACGCAGTATTTT. Translation gives CASSVEGGGGADTQYF.

This chain uses TRBV6-6 with TRBJ2-2, with 9 bases fitting TRBD2. From germline, CDR1 is MNHNY and CDR2 SVGAGI (reference sequence). V was clipped by 3 bases and J by 7 bases; unmatched bases: 3. The CDR3 is 14 amino acids. The CDR3 bases are TGTGCCAGCAGTTATAGCGGGGGTGGCGGGGAGCTGTTTTTT. Protein: CASSYSGGGGELFF.

The sample holds one count of this clone. The chain carries TRBV2 and TRBJ2-2, with 8 bases matching TRBD2. The CDR3 loop spans 17 amino acids. Germline lookup yields CDR1 SNHLY and CDR2 FYNNEI. V lost 6 bases to trimming and J lost 2 bases; unmatched junction nucleotides: 11. In nucleotides, the CDR3 is TGTGCCAGCAGCCCACCCAACGGGGGGGGTAACACCGGGGAGCTGTTTTTT. This encodes CASSPPNGGGNTGELFF.

V gene TRBV27 combines with J gene TRBJ2-1; possibly TRBD1 for D (5 bases). The length of the CDR3 is 12 residues. Trimming left V 0 bases short and J 10 bases short, with 7 bases between. Germline V CDR1 and CDR2: MNHEY, SMNVEV (reference sequence). CDR3 DNA sequence: TGTGCCAGCAGTTTATCGGGGCGGGAGCAGTTCTTC. The encoded protein is CASSLSGREQFF.

The chain carries TRBV7-9 and TRBJ2-7; D might be TRBD2 (6 bases). This CDR3 spans 13 amino acids. CDR1 and CDR2 (germline): SEHNR, FQNEAQ (reference sequence). The V end lost 1 base, the J end lost 6 bases, and 10 bases lay between the germline ends. The CDR3 is CASSLGGELEQYF. As DNA, the CDR3 is TGTGCCAGCAGCTTAGGGGGGGAACTCGAGCAGTACTTC.

The chain links TRBV14 to TRBJ2-3; the match to TRBD2 covers 8 bases. CDR1 and CDR2 from the germline V gene are SGHDN and FVKESK. Trimming cost V 4 bases and J 2 bases; bases outside gene matches: 5. This CDR3 has 15 amino acids. DNA of the CDR3: TGTGCCAGCAGCCCCCGACTAGCGCTCACAGATACGCAGTATTTT. Translating it yields CASSPRLALTDTQYF. The whole variable domain, filled in from reference TRBV14 and TRBJ2-3, reads EAGVTQFPSHSVIEKGQTVTLRCDPISGHDNLYWYRRVMGKEIKFLLHFVKESKQDESGMPNNRFLAERTGGTYSTLKVQPAELEDSGVYFCASSPRLALTDTQYFGPGTRLTVL.

The chain has TRBV27 and TRBJ1-2, with 7 nucleotides matching TRBD1. Germline V gene data show CDR1 as MNHEY and CDR2 as SMNVEV (reference sequence). The CDR3 has 17 residues. Trimming cost V 6 bases and J 0 bases; bases outside gene matches: 13. The CDR3 DNA follows: TGTGCCAGCAGCCCAACCCTTCGACAGGGCGCTAACTATGGCTACACCTTC. Translating gives CASSPTLRQGANYGYTF.

The gene calls are TRBV6-5 and TRBJ1-1; D may be TRBD1 (5 bases). CDR3 length: 15 amino acids. The V end was cut by 5 bases, the J end by 4 bases, with 17 bases between. In germline, CDR1 is MNHEY, CDR2 SVGAGI. The CDR3 spells CASSQRGSGGTEAFF. CDR3 nucleotide sequence: TGTGCCAGCAGTCAAAGGGGATCCGGGGGCACTGAAGCTTTCTTT.

The chain carries TRBV27 and TRBJ1-3; 7 bases are a match to TRBD1. V shed 8 bases and J 0 bases; nucleotides not matched to a gene: 16. Germline V lookup: CDR1 MNHEY, CDR2 SMNVEV (reference sequence). This CDR3 contains 18 residues. Here the CDR3 DNA reads TGTGCCAGCCGGCCCTTCGGGACAGAACTTTACTCTGGAAACACCATATATTTT. Translated: CASRPFGTELYSGNTIYF.

V usage is TRBV7-8 and J usage is TRBJ1-5; 8 bases match TRBD1. The CDR3 runs to 17 residues. Losses at the gene ends were 5 bases for V and 5 bases for J; bases not matched to a gene: 14. Germline CDR1 SGHVS, CDR2 FQNEAQ. The CDR3 protein is CASSARDRKVGDQPQHF. For the CDR3, the DNA is TGTGCCAGCAGCGCTCGGGACAGGAAAGTAGGAGATCAGCCCCAGCATTTT.

The chain is built from TRBV28 and TRBJ2-5, with TRBD1 identical over 8 bases. The CDR3 consists of 14 residues. Germline V gives CDR1 MDHEN, CDR2 SYDVKM. J was trimmed by 5 bases and V by 3 bases; bases with no gene match: 5. The CDR3 sequence is CASSFTGGFETQYF. The CDR3 nucleotides read TGTGCCAGCAGTTTCACAGGGGGGTTCGAGACCCAGTACTTC.

The chain links TRBV14 to TRBJ2-3; maybe TRBD2 (6 bases). The CDR3 loop spans 21 amino acids. The germline V and J ends were trimmed by 1 base and 2 bases, with 28 bases remaining between them. From germline, CDR1 is SGHDN and CDR2 FVKESK. CDR3 coding DNA: TGTGCCAGCAGCCAAGTTTGGGGGGAGACGATCCCGGACGGATTCACAGATACGCAGTATTTT. Amino acids: CASSQVWGETIPDGFTDTQYF.

The V and J genes are TRBV25-1 and TRBJ2-7; 9 bases agree with TRBD1. After removal of 4 bases from V and 1 base from J, the junction contained 5 bases not matched to a gene. This CDR3 has 15 residues. CDR1 is MGHDK, CDR2 SYGVNS, per germline. The CDR3: CASSAGQGTSYEQYF. As DNA, the CDR3 is TGTGCCAGCAGTGCCGGACAGGGGACGTCCTACGAGCAGTACTTC.

V gene TRBV28 combines with J gene TRBJ2-7, with 9 bases identical to TRBD1. The V gene end was trimmed by 7 bases and the J gene end by 3 bases; junction bases not matched to a gene: 7. The germline CDR1 and CDR2 sequences are MDHEN and SYDVKM. The CDR3 totals 14 residues. Here the CDR3 DNA reads TGTGCCAGCAATCAACAGGGGGCGCTCTACGAGCAGTACTTC. It yields the protein CASNQQGALYEQYF.

The rearrangement uses TRBV28 and TRBJ2-5; D remains ambiguous. The CDR3 consists of 14 residues. Germline loops: CDR1 MDHEN, CDR2 SYDVKM. V was clipped by 2 bases and J by 2 bases, with 9 bases between them. The CDR3 protein is CASSLPAGQETQYF. The DNA of the CDR3 is TGTGCCAGCAGTTTACCGGCAGGACAAGAGACCCAGTACTTC.

V usage is TRBV23-1 and J usage is TRBJ2-7; weak D call: TRBD2 (6 bases). TRBV23-1 has ORF status, its function being uncertain. This CDR3 has 15 residues. The V end was cut by 6 bases, the J end by 1 base, with 16 bases between. The CDR3 reads CASSFPGLSSYEQYF. The CDR3 DNA reads TGCGCCAGCAGCTTTCCGGGACTCTCATCCTACGAGCAGTACTTC.

The chain has TRBV30 and TRBJ1-1; no definite D call. The germline V and J ends were trimmed by 2 bases and 5 bases, with 18 bases remaining between them. This CDR3 has 15 residues. CDR1 and CDR2 from the germline V gene are GTSNPN and SVGIG (reference sequence). In DNA, the CDR3 is TGTGCCTGGAGTCGTCAGCGAGGCGGCGGTACTGAAGCTTTCTTT. This gives the protein CAWSRQRGGGTEAFF.

The rearrangement links TRBV5-6 to TRBJ1-5; maybe TRBD1 (5 bases). The CDR3 sequence is 17 residues long. V dropped 3 bases and J dropped 3 bases, with 19 bases sitting between them. Germline CDR1 and CDR2: SGHDT and YYEEEE. This chain's CDR3 is CASSYPWNQGPNQPQHF. The CDR3 coding sequence is TGTGCCAGCAGCTATCCATGGAATCAGGGTCCCAATCAGCCCCAGCATTTT.

The V and J genes are TRBV13 and TRBJ1-3; D remains ambiguous. CDR1 is PRHDT, CDR2 FYEKMQ, per germline (reference sequence). The ends were cut back, 1 base at V and 0 bases at J, with 7 bases in the middle. This CDR3 is built from 15 residues. The CDR3, as DNA: TGTGCCAGCAGCTTAGACCGTAGCTCTGGAAACACCATATATTTT. It codes for CASSLDRSSGNTIYF. Full variable domain (missing parts from reference TRBV13 and TRBJ1-3): AAGVIQSPRHLIKEKRETATLKCYPIPRHDTVYWYQQGPGQDPQFLISFYEKMQSDKGSIPDRFSAQQFSDYHSELNMSSLELGDSALYFCASSLDRSSGNTIYFGEGSWLTVV.

The rearrangement uses TRBV7-9 and TRBJ2-5; TRBD1 matches 7 bases. The CDR3 covers 16 residues. The ends lost 5 bases at V and 2 bases at J; junction bases unmatched: 11. Germline lookup yields CDR1 SEHNR and CDR2 FQNEAQ (reference sequence). The CDR3 reads CASSPTGTAYQETQYF. CDR3 in DNA: TGTGCCAGCAGCCCTACAGGGACAGCCTATCAAGAGACCCAGTACTTC.

The chain couples TRBV15 to TRBJ2-7, with 9 bases fitting TRBD1. Losses at the gene ends were 3 bases for V and 2 bases for J; bases not matched to a gene: 5. Germline values: CDR1 LNHNV, CDR2 YYDKDF (reference sequence). CDR3 length: 15 amino acids. This CDR3 is CATSRGQGWTYEQYF. CDR3 in DNA: TGTGCCACCAGCAGGGGACAGGGCTGGACCTACGAGCAGTACTTC.

J is TRBJ1-2 and V is TRBV27; 8 nucleotides line up with TRBD1. The CDR3 spans 15 residues. J lost 8 bases, V lost 2 bases, and 10 bases had no gene match. From germline, CDR1 is MNHEY and CDR2 SMNVEV (reference sequence). The CDR3 coding sequence is TGTGCCAGCAGTTTAAGTAGGACAGGGTACGACGGCTACACCTTC. Protein: CASSLSRTGYDGYTF.

This clone was recorded only once. The V and J genes are TRBV19 and TRBJ1-1; D is undetermined. The CDR3 extends over 15 amino acids. Germline V gives CDR1 LNHDA, CDR2 SQIVND (reference sequence). V was shortened by 0 bases and J by 4 bases, with 12 bases between the two germline ends. The CDR3 protein is CASSIDLGVRTEAFF. DNA for the CDR3: TGTGCCAGTAGTATAGATCTCGGGGTGCGCACTGAAGCTTTCTTT.

This rearrangement joins TRBV27 to TRBJ1-1; D remains ambiguous. CDR1 is MNHEY, CDR2 SMNVEV, per germline (reference sequence). Trimming took off 4 bases at V and 3 bases at J, with 9 bases between the two ends. CDR3 length: 13 residues. The CDR3 loop is CASSYSEYTEAFF. DNA for the CDR3: TGTGCCAGCAGTTACTCGGAGTACACTGAAGCTTTCTTT.

V is TRBV7-2 and J is TRBJ2-2; D ambiguous. Germline V gives CDR1 SGHTA, CDR2 FQGNSA. The V gene lost 1 base and the J gene lost 4 bases, with 10 bases spanning the gap. There are 15 residues in the CDR3. For the CDR3, the DNA is TGTGCCAGCAGCTTAGGGCTAGGCGGCACCGGGGAGCTGTTTTTT. It translates to CASSLGLGGTGELFF.

The CDR3 region has the DNA TGTGCCAGCAGCCCAGAGCAGGGTTTTAATGAGCAGTTCTTC. Protein: CASSPEQGFNEQFF. The V gene is TRBV21-1, the J gene TRBJ2-1; the tabulated D call, TRBD1, remains unverified against the DNA. TRBV21-1 is termed a pseudogene. The CDR3 has 14 amino acids.

This chain uses TRBV5-1 with TRBJ2-3, with TRBD1 matching over 11 bases. This CDR3 has 18 amino acids. The trim removed 3 bases at V and 0 bases at J, leaving 9 bases unmatched. CDR1 SGHRS and CDR2 YFSETQ come from the germline V gene. The chain's CDR3 is CASSWGDRGASSTDTQYF. CDR3 coding DNA: TGCGCCAGCAGCTGGGGGGACAGGGGGGCATCTAGCACAGATACGCAGTATTTT.

The chain joins TRBV5-4 to TRBJ1-2; D uncertain. The CDR3 extends over 15 amino acids. V was trimmed by 0 bases and J by 5 bases, leaving 14 bases between them. Germline CDR1 SGHNT, CDR2 YYREEE (reference sequence). DNA of the CDR3: TGTGCCAGCAGCTTGGATCGAGGGAATAAGTATGGCTACACCTTC. It encodes CASSLDRGNKYGYTF.

J is TRBJ2-1 and V is TRBV21-1; TRBD2, the table's D call, lacks a check against the DNA. TRBV21-1 is given as a pseudogene. This CDR3 spans 15 amino acids. The CDR3 bases are TGTGCCAGCAGCCAGCTAGCAGGTCGTTACAATGAGCAGTTCTTC. Residues: CASSQLAGRYNEQFF.

This rearrangement joins TRBV19 to TRBJ2-2; TRBD2 might be the D (5 bases). Germline CDR1 and CDR2: LNHDA and SQIVND (reference sequence). The germline V and J ends were trimmed by 9 bases and 0 bases, with 8 bases remaining between them. The length of the CDR3 is 13 residues. The CDR3 protein is CASRETNTGELFF. In DNA form, the CDR3 reads TGTGCCAGCCGGGAAACGAACACCGGGGAGCTGTTTTTT.